This T cell receptor beta chain comes out of a study of blood T cell repertoires in COVID-19. In the study overall: Researchers got acute and convalescent COVID-19 samples from the United States, Italy and Spain.

Study processing details: It was from reference gene primer amplification that nucleated cell counts were estimated. Produced via immunoSEQ multiplex PCR; TCRdb's table is partial and in-frame only. V and J calls and clone size are as listed in that table; D and trimming were resolved from the DNA. The profile shows 150,000 to 200,000 clones, about 85% of them singletons. V shed 5 bases, J shed 6 bases, and the junction held 7 bases outside the gene matches. Germline V gene data show CDR1 as SGHNT and CDR2 as YENEEA. The CDR3 extends over 14 amino acids. Sequenced material: peripheral blood. V and J are TRBV11-3 and TRBJ2-1; 7 bases line up with TRBD2. The sequence came from a woman of 80 years or more with acute or convalescent COVID-19. The CDR3 DNA follows: TGTGCCAGCAGCGTGGGACTATCGGGCAATGAGCAGTTCTTC. This encodes CASSVGLSGNEQFF.